This T cell receptor (beta chain) is drawn from a study of T cell responses to AZD1222 COVID-19 vaccine. Overall study results and limits: Possibly, clonal diversity was underestimated; donors were largely white British and included more females.

The CDR3 is 15 residues long. V lost 5 bases to trimming and J lost 4 bases; unmatched junction nucleotides: 8. Germline lookup yields CDR1 SGHAT and CDR2 FQNNGV. Note on this clone: What it binds is not known.

Produced via immunoSEQ multiplex PCR; TCRdb's table is partial and in-frame only. The sample contains 100,000 to 150,000 clones, 75% to 95% of which appear only once. The clonotype originates from an adult who received the AZD1222 COVID-19 vaccine. This chain connects TRBV11-2 to TRBJ2-1, with 7 bases aligning to TRBD1. Sample: peripheral blood, taken 28 days after the second AZD1222 dose. CDR3 region: CASSRPGTAYNEQFF. CDR3 sequence (DNA): TGTGCCAGCAGCCGGCCCGGGACAGCGTACAATGAGCAGTTCTTC. Supplemented by reference TRBV11-2 and TRBJ2-1, the full variable domain reads EAGVAQSPRYKIIEKRQSVAFWCNPISGHATLYWYQQILGQGPKLLIQFQNNGVVDDSQLPKDRFSAERLKGVDSTLKIQPAKLEDSAVYLCASSRPGTAYNEQFFGPGTRLTVL.